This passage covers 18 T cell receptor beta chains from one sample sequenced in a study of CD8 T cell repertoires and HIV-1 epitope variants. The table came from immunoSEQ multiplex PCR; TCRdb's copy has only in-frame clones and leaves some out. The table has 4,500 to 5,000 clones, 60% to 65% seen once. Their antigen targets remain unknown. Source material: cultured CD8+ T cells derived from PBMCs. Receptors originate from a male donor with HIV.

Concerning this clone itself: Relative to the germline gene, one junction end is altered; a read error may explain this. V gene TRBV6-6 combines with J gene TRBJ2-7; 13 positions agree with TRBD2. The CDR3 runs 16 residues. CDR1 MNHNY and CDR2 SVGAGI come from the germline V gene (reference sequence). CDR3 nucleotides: TGTGCCAGCAGTTACTCAGCACTAGCGGGAGGGCTCCGGGGGCTCTTC. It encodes CASSYSALAGGLRGLF.

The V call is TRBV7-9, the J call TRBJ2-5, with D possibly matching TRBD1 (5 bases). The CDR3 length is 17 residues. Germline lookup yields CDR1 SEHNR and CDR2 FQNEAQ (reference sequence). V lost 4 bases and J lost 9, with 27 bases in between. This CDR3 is CASSSMSLWAELGAQYF. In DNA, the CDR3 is TGTGCCAGCAGCTCTATGAGCCTATGGGCGGAGCTAGGGGCCCAGTACTTC.

The CDR3 sequence: CASSLFSGVGEKLFF. The DNA for the CDR3 is TGTGCCAGCAGTTTATTTTCAGGGGTCGGCGAAAAACTGTTTTTT. The rearrangement joins TRBV27 to TRBJ1-4, with a possible D match to TRBD1 (6 bases). The CDR3 covers 15 residues. V dropped 1 base and J dropped 8 bases, with 14 bases sitting between them. Germline-derived CDR1 and CDR2 are MNHEY and SMNVEV (reference sequence).

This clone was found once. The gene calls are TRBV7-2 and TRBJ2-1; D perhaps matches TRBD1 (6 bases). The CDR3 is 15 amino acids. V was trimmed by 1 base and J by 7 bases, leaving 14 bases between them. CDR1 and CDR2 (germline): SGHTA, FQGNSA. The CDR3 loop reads CASSLGAGDWNEQFF. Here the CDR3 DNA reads TGTGCCAGCAGCTTAGGGGCAGGGGATTGGAATGAGCAGTTCTTC.

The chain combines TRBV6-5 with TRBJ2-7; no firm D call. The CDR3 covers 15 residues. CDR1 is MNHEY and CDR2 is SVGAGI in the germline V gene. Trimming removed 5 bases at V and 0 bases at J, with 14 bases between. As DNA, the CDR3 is TGTGCCAGCAGTCCCCCCGAGAAGGCCTCCTACGAGCAGTACTTC. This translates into CASSPPEKASYEQYF.

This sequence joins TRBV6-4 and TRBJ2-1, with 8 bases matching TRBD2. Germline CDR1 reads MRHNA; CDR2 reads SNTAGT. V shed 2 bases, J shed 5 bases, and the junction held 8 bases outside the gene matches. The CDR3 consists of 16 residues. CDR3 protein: CASSDASGRGDNEQFF. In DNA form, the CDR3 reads TGTGCCAGCAGTGACGCCAGCGGGAGAGGGGACAATGAGCAGTTCTTC.

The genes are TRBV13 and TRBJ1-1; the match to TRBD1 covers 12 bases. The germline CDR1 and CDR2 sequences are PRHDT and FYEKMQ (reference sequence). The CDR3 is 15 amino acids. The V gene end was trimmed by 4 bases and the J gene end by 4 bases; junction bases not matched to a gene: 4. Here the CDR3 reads CASSSGQGAGTEAFF. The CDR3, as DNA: TGTGCCAGCAGCTCGGGACAGGGGGCGGGCACTGAAGCTTTCTTT.

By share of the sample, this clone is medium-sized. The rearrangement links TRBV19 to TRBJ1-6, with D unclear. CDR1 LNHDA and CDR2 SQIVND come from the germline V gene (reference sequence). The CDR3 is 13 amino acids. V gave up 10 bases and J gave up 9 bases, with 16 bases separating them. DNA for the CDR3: TGTGCCACCCTGGCAGACGGGAGTTCACCCCTCCACTTT. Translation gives CATLADGSSPLHF.

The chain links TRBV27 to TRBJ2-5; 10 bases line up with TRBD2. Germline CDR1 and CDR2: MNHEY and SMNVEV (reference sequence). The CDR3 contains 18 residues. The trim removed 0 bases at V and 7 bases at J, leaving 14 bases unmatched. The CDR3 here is CASSLSQRAGGPTGTQYF. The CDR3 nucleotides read TGTGCCAGCAGTTTATCCCAACGAGCGGGAGGGCCGACGGGGACCCAGTACTTC.

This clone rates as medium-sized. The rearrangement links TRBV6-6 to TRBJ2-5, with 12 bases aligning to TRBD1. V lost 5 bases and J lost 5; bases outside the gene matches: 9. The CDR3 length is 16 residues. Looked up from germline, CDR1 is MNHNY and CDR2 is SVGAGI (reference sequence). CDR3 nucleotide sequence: TGTGCCAGCAGTCAGGGACAGGGGGCGTTTTCCGAGACCCAGTACTTC. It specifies CASSQGQGAFSETQYF.

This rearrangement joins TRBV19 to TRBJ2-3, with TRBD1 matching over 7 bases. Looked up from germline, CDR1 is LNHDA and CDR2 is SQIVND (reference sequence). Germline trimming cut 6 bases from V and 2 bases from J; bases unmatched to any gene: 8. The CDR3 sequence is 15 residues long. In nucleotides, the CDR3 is TGTGCCAGTAGCCCGACAGGGACAAACACAGATACGCAGTATTTT. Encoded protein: CASSPTGTNTDTQYF.

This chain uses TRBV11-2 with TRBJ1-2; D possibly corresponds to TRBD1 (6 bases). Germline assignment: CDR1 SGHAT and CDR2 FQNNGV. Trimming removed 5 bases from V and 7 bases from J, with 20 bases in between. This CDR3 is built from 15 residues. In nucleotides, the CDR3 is TGTGCCAGCAGCCCCCCGGGGGGGGCCCTCGGTGGCTACACCTTC. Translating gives CASSPPGGALGGYTF.

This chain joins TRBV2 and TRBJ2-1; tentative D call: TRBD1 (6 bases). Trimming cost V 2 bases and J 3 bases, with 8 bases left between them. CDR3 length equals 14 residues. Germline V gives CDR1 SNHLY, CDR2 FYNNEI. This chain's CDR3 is CASSETDSYNEQFF. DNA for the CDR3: TGTGCCAGCAGTGAAACGGACAGCTACAATGAGCAGTTCTTC.

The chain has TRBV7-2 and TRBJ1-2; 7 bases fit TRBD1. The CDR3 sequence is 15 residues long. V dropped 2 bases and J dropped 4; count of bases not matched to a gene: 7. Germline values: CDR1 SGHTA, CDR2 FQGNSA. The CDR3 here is CASSLRQGTIYGYTF. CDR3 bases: TGTGCCAGCAGCTTAAGACAGGGTACTATCTATGGCTACACCTTC. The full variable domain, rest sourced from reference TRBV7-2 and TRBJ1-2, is GAGVSQSPSNKVTEKGKDVELRCDPISGHTALYWYRQSLGQGLEFLIYFQGNSAPDKSGLPSDRFSAERTGGSVSTLTIQRTQQEDSAVYLCASSLRQGTIYGYTFGSGTRLTVV.

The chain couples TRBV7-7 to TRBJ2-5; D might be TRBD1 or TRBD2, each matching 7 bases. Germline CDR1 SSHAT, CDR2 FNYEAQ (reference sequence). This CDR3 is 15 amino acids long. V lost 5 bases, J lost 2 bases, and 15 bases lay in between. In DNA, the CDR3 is TGTGCCAGCAGCCAGGGGGGGGCTGTACAAGAGACCCAGTACTTC. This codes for CASSQGGAVQETQYF.

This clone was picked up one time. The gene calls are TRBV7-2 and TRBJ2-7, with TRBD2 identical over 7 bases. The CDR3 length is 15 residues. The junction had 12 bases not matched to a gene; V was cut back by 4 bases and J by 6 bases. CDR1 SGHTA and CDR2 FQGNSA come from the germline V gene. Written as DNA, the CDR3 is TGTGCCAGCAGCTCCCCGGGACTACCCGAAGGCGAGCAGTACTTC. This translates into CASSSPGLPEGEQYF.

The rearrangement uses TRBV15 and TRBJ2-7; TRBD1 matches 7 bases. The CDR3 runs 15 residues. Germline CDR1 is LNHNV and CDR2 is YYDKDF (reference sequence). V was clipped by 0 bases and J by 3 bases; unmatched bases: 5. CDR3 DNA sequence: TGTGCCACCAGCAGAGATGCGAACAGGGGCTACGAGCAGTACTTC. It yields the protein CATSRDANRGYEQYF.

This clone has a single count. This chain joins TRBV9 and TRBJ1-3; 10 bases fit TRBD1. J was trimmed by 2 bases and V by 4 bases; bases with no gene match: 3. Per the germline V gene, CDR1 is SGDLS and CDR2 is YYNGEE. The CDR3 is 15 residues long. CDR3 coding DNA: TGTGCCAGCAGCTTTGACAGGGGGCCTGGAAACACCATATATTTT. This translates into CASSFDRGPGNTIYF. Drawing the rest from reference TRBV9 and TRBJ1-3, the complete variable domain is DSGVTQTPKHLITATGQRVTLRCSPRSGDLSVYWYQQSLDQGLQFLIQYYNGEERAKGNILERFSAQQFPDLHSELNLSSLELGDSALYFCASSFDRGPGNTIYFGEGSWLTVV.